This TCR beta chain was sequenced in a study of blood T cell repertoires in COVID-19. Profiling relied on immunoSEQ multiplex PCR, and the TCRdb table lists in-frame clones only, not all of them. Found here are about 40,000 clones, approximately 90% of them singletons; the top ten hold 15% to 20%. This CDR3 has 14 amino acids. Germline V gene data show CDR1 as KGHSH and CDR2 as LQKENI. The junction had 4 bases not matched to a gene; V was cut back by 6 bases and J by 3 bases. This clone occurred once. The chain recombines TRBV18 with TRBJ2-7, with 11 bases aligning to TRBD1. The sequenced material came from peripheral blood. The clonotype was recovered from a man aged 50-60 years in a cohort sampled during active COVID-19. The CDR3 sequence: CASSSGTGGYEQYV. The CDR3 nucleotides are TGTGCCAGCTCCTCAGGGACAGGGGGCTACGAGCAGTACGTC.